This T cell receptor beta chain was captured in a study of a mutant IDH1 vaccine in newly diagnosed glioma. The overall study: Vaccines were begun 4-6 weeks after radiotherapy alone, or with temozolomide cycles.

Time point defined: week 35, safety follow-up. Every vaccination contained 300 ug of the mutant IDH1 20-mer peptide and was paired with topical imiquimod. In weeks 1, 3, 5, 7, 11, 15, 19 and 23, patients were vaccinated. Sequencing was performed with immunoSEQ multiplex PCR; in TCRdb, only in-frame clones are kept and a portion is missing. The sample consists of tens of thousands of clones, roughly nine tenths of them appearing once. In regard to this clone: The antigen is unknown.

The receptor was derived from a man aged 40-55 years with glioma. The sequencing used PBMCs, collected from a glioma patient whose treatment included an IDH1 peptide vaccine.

This chain's CDR3 is CASSLASYTDTQYF. CDR3 bases: TGTGCCAGCAGCTTAGCCTCATACACAGATACGCAGTATTTT. The chain uses TRBV7-8 and TRBJ2-3, with no clear D. The V gene's germline CDR1 is SGHVS and CDR2 FQNEAQ. This CDR3 has 14 amino acids. Deletions cut 0 bases from V and 2 bases from J, with 6 bases between.